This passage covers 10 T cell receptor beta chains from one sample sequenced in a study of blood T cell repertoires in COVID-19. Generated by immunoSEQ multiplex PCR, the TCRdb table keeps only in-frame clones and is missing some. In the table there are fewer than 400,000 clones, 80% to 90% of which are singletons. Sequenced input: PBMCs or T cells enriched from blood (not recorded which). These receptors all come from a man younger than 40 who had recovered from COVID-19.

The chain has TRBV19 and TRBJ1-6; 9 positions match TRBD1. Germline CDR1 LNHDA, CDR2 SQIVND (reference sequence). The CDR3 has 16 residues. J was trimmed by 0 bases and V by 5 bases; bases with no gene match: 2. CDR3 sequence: CASSQTGGSYNSPLHF. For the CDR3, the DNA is TGTGCCAGTAGTCAGACAGGGGGCTCCTATAATTCACCCCTCCACTTT.

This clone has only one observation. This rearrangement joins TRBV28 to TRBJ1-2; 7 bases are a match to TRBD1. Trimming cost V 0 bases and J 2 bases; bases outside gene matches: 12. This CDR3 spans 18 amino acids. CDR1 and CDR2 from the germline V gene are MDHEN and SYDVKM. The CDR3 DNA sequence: TGTGCCAGCAGTTTATGGCCCGGGGCAGGGGGGCACAACTATGGCTACACCTTC. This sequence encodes CASSLWPGAGGHNYGYTF.

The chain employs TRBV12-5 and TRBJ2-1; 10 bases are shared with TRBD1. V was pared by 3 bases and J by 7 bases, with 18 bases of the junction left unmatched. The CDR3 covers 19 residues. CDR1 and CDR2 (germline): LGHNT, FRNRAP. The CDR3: CASGFARPGQGPDGNEQFF. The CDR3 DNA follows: TGTGCTAGTGGTTTCGCCCGACCGGGACAGGGGCCGGACGGGAATGAGCAGTTCTTC. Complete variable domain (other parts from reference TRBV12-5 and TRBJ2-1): DARVTQTPRHKVTEMGQEVTMRCQPILGHNTVFWYRQTMMQGLELLAYFRNRAPLDDSGMPKDRFSAEMPDATLATLKIQPSEPRDSAVYFCASGFARPGQGPDGNEQFFGPGTRLTVL.

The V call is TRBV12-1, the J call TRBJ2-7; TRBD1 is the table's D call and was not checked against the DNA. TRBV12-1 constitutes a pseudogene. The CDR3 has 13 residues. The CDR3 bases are TGTGCCAGCAGCTCGGCAGGGGACTACGAGCAGTACTTC. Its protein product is CASSSAGDYEQYF.

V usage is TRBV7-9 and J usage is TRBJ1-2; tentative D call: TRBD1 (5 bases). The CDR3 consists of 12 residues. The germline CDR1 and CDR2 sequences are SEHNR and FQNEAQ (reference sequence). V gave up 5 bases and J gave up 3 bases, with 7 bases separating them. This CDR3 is CASSLRDYGYTF. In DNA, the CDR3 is TGTGCCAGCAGCCTCAGGGACTATGGCTACACCTTC.

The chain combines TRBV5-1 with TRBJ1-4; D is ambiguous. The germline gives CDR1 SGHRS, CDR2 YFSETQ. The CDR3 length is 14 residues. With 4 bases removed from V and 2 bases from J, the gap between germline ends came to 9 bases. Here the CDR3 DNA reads TGCGCCAGCAGCACGTCCCAGACTAATGAAAAACTGTTTTTT. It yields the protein CASSTSQTNEKLFF.

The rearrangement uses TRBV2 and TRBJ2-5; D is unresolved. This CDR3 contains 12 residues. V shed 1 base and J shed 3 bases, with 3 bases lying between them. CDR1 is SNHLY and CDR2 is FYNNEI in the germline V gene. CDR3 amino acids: CASSEGEETQYF. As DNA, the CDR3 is TGTGCCAGCAGTGAAGGAGAAGAGACCCAGTACTTC.

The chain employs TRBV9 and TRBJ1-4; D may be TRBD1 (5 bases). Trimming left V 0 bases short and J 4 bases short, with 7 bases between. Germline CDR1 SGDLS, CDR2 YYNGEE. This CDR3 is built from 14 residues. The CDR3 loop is CASSVAGRNEKLFF. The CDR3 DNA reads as TGTGCCAGCAGCGTAGCAGGGCGTAATGAAAAACTGTTTTTT. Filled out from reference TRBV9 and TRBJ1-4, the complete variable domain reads DSGVTQTPKHLITATGQRVTLRCSPRSGDLSVYWYQQSLDQGLQFLIQYYNGEERAKGNILERFSAQQFPDLHSELNLSSLELGDSALYFCASSVAGRNEKLFFGSGTQLSVL.

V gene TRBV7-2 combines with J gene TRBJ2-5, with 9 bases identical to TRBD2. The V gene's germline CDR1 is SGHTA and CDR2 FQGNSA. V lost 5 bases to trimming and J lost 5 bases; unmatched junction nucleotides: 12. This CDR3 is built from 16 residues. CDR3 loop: CASSLGGGGARETQYF. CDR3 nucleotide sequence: TGTGCCAGCAGCCTAGGGGGCGGGGGGGCCCGTGAGACCCAGTACTTC.

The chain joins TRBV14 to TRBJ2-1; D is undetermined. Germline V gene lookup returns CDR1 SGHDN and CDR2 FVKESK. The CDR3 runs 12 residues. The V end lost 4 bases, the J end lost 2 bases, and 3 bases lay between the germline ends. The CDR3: CASSPTYNEQFF. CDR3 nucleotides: TGTGCCAGCAGCCCCACCTACAATGAGCAGTTCTTC.